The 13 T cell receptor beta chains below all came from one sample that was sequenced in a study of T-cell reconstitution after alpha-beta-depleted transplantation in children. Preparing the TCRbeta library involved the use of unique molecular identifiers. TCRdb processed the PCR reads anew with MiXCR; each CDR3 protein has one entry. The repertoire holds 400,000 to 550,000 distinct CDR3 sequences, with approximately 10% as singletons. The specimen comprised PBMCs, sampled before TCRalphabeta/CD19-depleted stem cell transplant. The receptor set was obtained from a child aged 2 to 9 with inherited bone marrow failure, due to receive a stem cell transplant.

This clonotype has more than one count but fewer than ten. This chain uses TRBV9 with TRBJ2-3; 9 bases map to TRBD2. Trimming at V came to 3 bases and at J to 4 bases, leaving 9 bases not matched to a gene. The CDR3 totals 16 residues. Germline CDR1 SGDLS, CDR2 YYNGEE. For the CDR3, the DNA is TGTGCCAGCAGCGATGTAGCGGGAGTGCCCTCAGATACGCAGTATTTT. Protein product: CASSDVAGVPSDTQYF.

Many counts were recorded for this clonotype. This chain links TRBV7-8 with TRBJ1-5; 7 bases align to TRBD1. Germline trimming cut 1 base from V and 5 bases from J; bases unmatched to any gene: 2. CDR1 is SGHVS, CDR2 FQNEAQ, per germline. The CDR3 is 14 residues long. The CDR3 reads CASSLEGQYQPQHF. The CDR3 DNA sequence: TGTGCCAGCAGCTTAGAGGGACAGTATCAGCCCCAGCATTTT.

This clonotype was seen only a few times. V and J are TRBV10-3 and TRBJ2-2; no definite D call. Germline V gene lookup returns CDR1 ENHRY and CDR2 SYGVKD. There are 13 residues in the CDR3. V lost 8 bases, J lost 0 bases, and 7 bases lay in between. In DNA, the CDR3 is TGTGCCATCCGAACAACGAACACCGGGGAGCTGTTTTTT. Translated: CAIRTTNTGELFF.

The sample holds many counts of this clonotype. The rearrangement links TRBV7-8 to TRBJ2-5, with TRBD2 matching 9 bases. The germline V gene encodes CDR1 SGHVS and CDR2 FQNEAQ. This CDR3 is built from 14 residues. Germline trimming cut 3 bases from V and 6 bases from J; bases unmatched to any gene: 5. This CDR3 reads CASSFLAGDKTQYF. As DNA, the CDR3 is TGTGCCAGCAGCTTTTTAGCGGGAGATAAGACCCAGTACTTC.

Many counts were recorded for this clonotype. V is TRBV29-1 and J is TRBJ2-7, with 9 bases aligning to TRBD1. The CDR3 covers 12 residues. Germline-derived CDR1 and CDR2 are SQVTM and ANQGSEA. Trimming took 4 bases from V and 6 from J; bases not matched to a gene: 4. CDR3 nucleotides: TGCAGCGTTGCGGACAGGGGAGGCGAGCAGTACTTC. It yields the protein CSVADRGGEQYF.

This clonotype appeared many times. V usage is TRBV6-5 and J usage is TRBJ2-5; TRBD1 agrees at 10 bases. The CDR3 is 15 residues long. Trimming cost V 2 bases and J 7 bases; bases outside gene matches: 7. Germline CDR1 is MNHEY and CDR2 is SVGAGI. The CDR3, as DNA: TGTGCCAGCAGTTACGGGGACAGGGGAAAGGGGACCCAGTACTTC. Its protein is CASSYGDRGKGTQYF.

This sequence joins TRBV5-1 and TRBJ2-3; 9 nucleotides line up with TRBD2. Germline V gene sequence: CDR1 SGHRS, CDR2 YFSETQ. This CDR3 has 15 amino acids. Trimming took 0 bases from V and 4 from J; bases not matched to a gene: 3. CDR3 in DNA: TGCGCCAGCAGCTTGGCACTAGCGGGCCCAGATACGCAGTATTTT. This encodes CASSLALAGPDTQYF.

The CDR3 DNA follows: TGTGCCAGCAGTCAGGACAGGCGCAATCCGTACTTC. Translated, it gives CASSQDRRNPYF. V gene TRBV6-7 combines with J gene TRBJ2-7; 7 positions agree with TRBD1. TRBV6-7 is filed as an ORF, its function uncertain. After removal of 5 bases from V and 12 bases from J, the junction contained 10 bases not matched to a gene. The CDR3 spans 12 residues.

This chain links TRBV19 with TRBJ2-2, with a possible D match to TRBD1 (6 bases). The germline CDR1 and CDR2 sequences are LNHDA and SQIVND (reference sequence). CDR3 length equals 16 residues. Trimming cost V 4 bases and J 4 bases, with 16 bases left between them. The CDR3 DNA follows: TGTGCCAGTAGTAACTACAGGGTGGCGAGCACCGGGGAGCTGTTTTTT. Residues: CASSNYRVASTGELFF.

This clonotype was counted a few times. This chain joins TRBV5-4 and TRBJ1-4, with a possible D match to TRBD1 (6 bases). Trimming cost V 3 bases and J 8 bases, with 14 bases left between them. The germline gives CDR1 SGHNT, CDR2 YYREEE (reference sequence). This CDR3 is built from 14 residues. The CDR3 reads CASSSPGHQEKLFF. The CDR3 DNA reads TGTGCCAGCAGCTCACCGGGACACCAGGAAAAACTGTTTTTT.

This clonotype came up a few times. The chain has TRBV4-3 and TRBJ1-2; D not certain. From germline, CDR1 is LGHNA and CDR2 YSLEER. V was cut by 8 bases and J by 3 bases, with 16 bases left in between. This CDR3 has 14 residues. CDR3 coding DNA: TGCGCCAGCCGGGAAGGGAGGGAGGACTATGGCTACACCTTC. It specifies CASREGREDYGYTF.

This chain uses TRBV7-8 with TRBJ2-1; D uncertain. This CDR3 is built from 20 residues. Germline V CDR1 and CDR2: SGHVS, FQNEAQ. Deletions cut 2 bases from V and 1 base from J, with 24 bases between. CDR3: CASSLLFGPGSTLSYNEQFF. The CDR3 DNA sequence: TGTGCCAGCAGCTTACTTTTCGGTCCGGGCAGTACGCTTTCCTACAATGAGCAGTTCTTC.

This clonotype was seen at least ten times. The CDR3: CASSLGRGRGYTF. In DNA, the CDR3 is TGTGCCAGCAGTTTAGGACGGGGCCGGGGCTACACCTTC. V gene TRBV28 combines with J gene TRBJ1-2; D may be TRBD1 (5 bases). Germline CDR1 and CDR2: MDHEN and SYDVKM. The CDR3 runs 13 residues. V was clipped by 2 bases and J by 8 bases, with 12 bases between them.